This T cell receptor (beta chain) was recorded in a study of cytomegalovirus exposure and HLA in healthy donors. Study-wide background: The roughly 700 first-cohort repertoires shared a platform with the roughly 110 validation repertoires, as reported in a later analysis. Notes on the study in general: The study put 150 to 200 TCR beta chains on its list as cytomegalovirus-associated.

The V end lost 7 bases, the J end lost 7 bases, and 11 bases lay between the germline ends. The CDR3 contains 12 residues. Germline V gene lookup returns CDR1 SGHRS and CDR2 YFSETQ. The repertoire was sequenced with immunoSEQ multiplex PCR; TCRdb's copy has only in-frame clones and lacks some. Among some 350,000 clones listed, around 87% were seen once. With respect to this clone: The antigen remains unidentified.

The chain has TRBV5-1 and TRBJ2-2; D is ambiguous. The sample was PBMCs. The TCR sequence derives from a woman aged 25 to 39 in good health and CMV-seropositive. CDR3 protein: CASQPWDGELFF. The CDR3 DNA reads as TGCGCCAGCCAACCCTGGGACGGGGAGCTGTTTTTT. Drawing the rest from reference TRBV5-1 and TRBJ2-2, the complete variable domain is KAGVTQTPRYLIKTRGQQVTLSCSPISGHRSVSWYQQTPGQGLQFLFEYFSETQRNKGNFPGRFSGRQFSNSRSEMNVSTLELGDSALYLCASQPWDGELFFGEGSRLTVL.